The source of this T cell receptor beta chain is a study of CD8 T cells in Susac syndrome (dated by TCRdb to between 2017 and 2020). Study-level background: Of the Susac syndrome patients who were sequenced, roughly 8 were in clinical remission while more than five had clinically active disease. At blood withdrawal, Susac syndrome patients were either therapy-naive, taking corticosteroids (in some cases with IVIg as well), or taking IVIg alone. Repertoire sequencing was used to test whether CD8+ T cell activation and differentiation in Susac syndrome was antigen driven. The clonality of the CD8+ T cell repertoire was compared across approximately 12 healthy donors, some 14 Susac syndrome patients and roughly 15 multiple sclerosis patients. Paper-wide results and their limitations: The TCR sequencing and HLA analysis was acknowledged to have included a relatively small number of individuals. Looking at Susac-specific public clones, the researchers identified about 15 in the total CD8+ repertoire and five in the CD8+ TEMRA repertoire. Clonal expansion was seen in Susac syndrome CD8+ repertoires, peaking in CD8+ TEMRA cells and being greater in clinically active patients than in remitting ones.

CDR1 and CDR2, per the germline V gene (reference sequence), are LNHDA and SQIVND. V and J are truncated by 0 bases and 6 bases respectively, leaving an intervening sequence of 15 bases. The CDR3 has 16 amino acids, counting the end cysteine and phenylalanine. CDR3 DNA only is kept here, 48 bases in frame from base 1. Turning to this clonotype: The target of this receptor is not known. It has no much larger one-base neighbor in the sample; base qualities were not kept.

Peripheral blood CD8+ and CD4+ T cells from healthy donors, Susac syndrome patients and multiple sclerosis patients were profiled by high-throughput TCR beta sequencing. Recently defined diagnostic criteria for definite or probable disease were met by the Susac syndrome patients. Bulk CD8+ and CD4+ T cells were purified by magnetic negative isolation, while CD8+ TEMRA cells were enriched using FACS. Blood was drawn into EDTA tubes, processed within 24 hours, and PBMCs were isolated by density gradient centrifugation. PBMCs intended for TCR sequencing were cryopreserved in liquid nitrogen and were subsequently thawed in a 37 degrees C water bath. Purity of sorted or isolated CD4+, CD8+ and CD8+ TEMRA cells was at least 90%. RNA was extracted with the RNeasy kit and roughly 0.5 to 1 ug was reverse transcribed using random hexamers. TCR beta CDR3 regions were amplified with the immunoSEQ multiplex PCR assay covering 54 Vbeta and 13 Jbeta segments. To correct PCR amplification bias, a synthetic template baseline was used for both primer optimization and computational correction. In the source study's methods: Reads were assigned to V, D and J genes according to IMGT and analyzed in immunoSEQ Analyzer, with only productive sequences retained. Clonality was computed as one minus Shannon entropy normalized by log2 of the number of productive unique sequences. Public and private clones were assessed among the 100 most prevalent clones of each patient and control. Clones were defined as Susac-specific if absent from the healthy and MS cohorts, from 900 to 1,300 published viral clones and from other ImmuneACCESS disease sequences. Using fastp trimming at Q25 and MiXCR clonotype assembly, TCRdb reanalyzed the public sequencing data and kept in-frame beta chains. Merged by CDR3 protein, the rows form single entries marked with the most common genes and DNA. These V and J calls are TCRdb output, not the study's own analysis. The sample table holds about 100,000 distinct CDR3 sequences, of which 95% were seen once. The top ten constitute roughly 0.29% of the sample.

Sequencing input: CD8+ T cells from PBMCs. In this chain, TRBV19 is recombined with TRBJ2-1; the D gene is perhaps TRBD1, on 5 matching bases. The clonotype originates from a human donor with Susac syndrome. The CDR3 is CASSIEGWAGPNEQFF. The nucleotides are TGTGCCAGTAGTATAGAAGGTTGGGCAGGGCCCAATGAGCAGTTCTTC.